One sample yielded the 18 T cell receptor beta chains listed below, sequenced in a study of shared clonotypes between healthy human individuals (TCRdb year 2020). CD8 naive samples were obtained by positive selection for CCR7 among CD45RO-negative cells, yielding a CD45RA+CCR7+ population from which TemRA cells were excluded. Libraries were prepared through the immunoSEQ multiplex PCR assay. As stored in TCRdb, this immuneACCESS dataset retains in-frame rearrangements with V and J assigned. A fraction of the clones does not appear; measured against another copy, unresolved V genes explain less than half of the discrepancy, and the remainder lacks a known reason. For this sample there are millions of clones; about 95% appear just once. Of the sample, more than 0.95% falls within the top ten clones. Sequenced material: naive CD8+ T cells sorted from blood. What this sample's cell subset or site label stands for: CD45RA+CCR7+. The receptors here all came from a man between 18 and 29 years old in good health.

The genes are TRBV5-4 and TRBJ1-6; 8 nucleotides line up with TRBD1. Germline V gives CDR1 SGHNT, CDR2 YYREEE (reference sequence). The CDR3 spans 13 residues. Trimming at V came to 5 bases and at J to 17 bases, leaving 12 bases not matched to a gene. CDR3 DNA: TGTGCCAGCAGTTCCCCGGGACAGGAGTTGGTCCACTTT. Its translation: CASSSPGQELVHF.

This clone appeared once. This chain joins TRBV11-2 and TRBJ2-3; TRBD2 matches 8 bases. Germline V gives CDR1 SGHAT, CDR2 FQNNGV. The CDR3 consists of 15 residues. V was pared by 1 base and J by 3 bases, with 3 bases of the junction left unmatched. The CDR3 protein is CASSLGGRRTDTQYF. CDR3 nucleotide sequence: TGTGCCAGCAGCTTAGGCGGGAGGAGAACAGATACGCAGTATTTT.

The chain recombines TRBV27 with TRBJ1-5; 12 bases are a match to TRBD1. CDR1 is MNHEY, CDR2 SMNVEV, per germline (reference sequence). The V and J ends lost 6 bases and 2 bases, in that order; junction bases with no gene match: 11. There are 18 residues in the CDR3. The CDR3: CASRSGTGGRWGNQPQHF. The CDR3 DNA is TGTGCCAGCAGATCAGGGACAGGGGGCCGTTGGGGCAATCAGCCCCAGCATTTT.

The CDR3 loop reads CASSLPQGSGDGNTEAFF. The CDR3 bases are TGTGCCAGCAGTTTACCCCAGGGGTCCGGGGACGGAAACACTGAAGCTTTCTTT. The chain couples TRBV28 to TRBJ1-1; the D gene is possibly TRBD1 (6 bases). The germline CDR1 and CDR2 sequences are MDHEN and SYDVKM. V was trimmed by 2 bases and J by 2 bases, leaving 21 bases between them. The CDR3 totals 18 residues.

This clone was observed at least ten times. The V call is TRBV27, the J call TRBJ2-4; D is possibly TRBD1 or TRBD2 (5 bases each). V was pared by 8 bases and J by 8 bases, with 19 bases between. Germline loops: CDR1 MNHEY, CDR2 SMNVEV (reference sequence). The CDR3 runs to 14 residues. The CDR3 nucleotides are TGTGCCAGCGCACCCGGGGACCGTCTGGACATTCAGTACTTC. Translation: CASAPGDRLDIQYF.

CDR3: CAWSTQGQGNTEAFF. CDR3 nucleotides: TGTGCCTGGAGTACACAAGGACAGGGGAACACTGAAGCTTTCTTT. The gene calls are TRBV30 and TRBJ1-1; TRBD1 agrees at 8 bases. Germline V gene sequence: CDR1 GTSNPN, CDR2 SVGIG (reference sequence). The CDR3 covers 15 residues. Trimming cost V 2 bases and J 1 base; bases outside gene matches: 6.

The CDR3: CASSDPLAGGDTDTQYF. The CDR3 nucleotides are TGTGCCAGCAGCGATCCCTTAGCGGGGGGGGACACAGATACGCAGTATTTT. This chain connects TRBV7-2 to TRBJ2-3; 11 bases match TRBD2. Germline CDR1 reads SGHTA; CDR2 reads FQGNSA. There are 17 residues in the CDR3. The V segment lost 5 bases and the J segment 2 bases; nucleotides outside the gene matches: 9.

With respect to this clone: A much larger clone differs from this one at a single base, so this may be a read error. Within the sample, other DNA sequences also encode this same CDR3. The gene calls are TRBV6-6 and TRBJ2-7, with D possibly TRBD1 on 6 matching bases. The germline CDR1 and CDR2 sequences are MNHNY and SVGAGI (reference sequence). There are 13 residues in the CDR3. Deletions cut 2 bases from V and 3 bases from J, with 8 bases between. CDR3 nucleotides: TGTGCCAGCAGTTACGGACAGAGCTACGAGCAGTACTTC. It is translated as CASSYGQSYEQYF.

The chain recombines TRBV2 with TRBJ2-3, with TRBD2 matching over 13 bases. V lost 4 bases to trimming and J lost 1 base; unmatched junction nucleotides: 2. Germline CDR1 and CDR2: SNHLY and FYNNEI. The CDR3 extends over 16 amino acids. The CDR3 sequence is CASSGGLAGGTDTQYF. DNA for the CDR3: TGTGCCAGCAGTGGCGGACTAGCGGGGGGCACAGATACGCAGTATTTT.

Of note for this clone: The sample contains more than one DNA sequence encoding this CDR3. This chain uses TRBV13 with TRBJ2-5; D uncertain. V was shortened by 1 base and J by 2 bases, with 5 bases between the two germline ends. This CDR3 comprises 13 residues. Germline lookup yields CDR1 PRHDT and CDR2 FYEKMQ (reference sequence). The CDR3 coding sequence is TGTGCCAGCAGCTTAGAAGTTCAAGAGACCCAGTACTTC. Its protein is CASSLEVQETQYF.

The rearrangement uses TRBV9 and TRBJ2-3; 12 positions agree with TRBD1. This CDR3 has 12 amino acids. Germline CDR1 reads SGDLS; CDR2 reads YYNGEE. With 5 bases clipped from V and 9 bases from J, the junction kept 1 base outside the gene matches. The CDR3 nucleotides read TGTGCCAGCAGGGGACAGGGGGCGACGCAGTATTTT. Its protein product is CASRGQGATQYF. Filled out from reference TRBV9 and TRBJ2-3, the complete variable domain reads DSGVTQTPKHLITATGQRVTLRCSPRSGDLSVYWYQQSLDQGLQFLIQYYNGEERAKGNILERFSAQQFPDLHSELNLSSLELGDSALYFCASRGQGATQYFGPGTRLTVL.

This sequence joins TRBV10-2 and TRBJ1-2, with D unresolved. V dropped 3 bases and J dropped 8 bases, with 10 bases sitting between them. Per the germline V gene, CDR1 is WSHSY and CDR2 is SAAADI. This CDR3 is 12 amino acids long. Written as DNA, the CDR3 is TGCGCCAGCAGTGACCCCTTAACGGGCTACACCTTC. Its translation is CASSDPLTGYTF.

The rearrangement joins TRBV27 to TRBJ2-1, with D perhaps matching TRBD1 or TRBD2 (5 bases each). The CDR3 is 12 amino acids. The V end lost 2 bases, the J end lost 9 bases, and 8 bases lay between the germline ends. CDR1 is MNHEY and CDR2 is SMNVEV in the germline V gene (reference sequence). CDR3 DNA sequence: TGTGCCAGCAGTTTAGGGGGTAGTGAGCAGTTCTTC. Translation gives CASSLGGSEQFF.

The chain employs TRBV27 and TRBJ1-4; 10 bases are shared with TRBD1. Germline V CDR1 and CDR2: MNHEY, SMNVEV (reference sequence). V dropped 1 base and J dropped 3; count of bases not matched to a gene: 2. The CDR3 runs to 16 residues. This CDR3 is CASSLLGTGANEKLFF. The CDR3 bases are TGTGCCAGCAGTTTATTAGGGACAGGGGCTAATGAAAAACTGTTTTTT.

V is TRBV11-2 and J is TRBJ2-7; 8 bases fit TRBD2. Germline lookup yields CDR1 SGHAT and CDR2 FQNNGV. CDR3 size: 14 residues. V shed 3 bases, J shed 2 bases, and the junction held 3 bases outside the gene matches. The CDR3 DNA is TGTGCCAGCAGCTTTAGCGGGACTACCTACGAGCAGTACTTC. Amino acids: CASSFSGTTYEQYF.

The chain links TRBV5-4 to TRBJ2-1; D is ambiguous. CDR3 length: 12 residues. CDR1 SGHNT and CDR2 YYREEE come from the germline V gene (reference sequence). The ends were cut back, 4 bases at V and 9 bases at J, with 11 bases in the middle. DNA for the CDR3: TGTGCCAGCAGCACCCAGCTGGGTGAGCAGTTCTTC. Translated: CASSTQLGEQFF.

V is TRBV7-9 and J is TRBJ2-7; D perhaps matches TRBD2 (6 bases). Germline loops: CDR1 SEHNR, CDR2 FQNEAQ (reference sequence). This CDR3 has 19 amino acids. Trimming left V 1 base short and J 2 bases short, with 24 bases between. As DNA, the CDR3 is TGTGCCAGCAGCTTAGTAGGAGGGCTAGACTTATATGCCCCCTACGAGCAGTACTTC. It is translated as CASSLVGGLDLYAPYEQYF.

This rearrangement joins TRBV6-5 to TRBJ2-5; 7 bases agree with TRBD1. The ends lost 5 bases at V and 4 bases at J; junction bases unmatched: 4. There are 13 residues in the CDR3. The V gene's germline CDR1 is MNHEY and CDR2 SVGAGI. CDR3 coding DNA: TGTGCCAGCAGTGGCGACAGGGCAGAGACCCAGTACTTC. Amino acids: CASSGDRAETQYF.